The 30 T cell receptor beta chains presented below share a single source sample, sequenced in a study of cytomegalovirus exposure and HLA in healthy donors. The PCR employed 60 Vbeta primers together with 13 Jbeta primers. Data came from immunoSEQ multiplex PCR; TCRdb stores just in-frame clones and leaves some out. The sample yields 95,000 to 150,000 clones, around four fifths seen once. The sequenced sample was PBMCs. The source is a man between 60 and 70 years old in good health and CMV-seropositive.

V is TRBV6-5 and J is TRBJ2-6, with D perhaps TRBD1 (7 bases). The V end lost 6 bases, the J end lost 4 bases, and 13 bases lay between the germline ends. The CDR3 totals 15 residues. The V gene's germline CDR1 is MNHEY and CDR2 SVGAGI. The CDR3 spells CASSRQGGGANVLTF. CDR3 in DNA: TGTGCCAGCAGCCGTCAGGGGGGAGGGGCCAACGTCCTGACTTTC.

The chain links TRBV10-3 to TRBJ2-5, with 8 bases lining up with TRBD1. V trimming: 6 bases; J trimming: 5 bases; junction bases outside the gene matches: 8. The CDR3 spans 14 residues. CDR1 is ENHRY, CDR2 SYGVKD, per germline. The CDR3 DNA is TGTGCCATCAGGCCGGACAGGGATGGGGAGACCCAGTACTTC. Protein: CAIRPDRDGETQYF.

The chain employs TRBV19 and TRBJ1-3; D not resolved. Trimming cost V 5 bases and J 1 base, with 18 bases left between them. This CDR3 contains 17 residues. Germline assignment: CDR1 LNHDA and CDR2 SQIVND (reference sequence). CDR3 protein: CASSPREISRSGNTIYF. The CDR3, as DNA: TGTGCCAGTAGTCCCCGGGAAATATCTCGGTCTGGAAACACCATATATTTT.

On this clone itself: The conserved phenylalanine or tryptophan is not found at the CDR3 terminus, so this likely reflects a read error. The V gene is TRBV5-1, the J gene TRBJ1-6; 7 bases are shared with TRBD1. The J segment lost 3 bases and the V segment lost 0 bases, leaving 9 bases of the junction unmatched. This CDR3 has 18 amino acids. The germline CDR1 and CDR2 sequences are SGHRS and YFSETQ. The CDR3 here is CASSLAGEGANYNSPLHS. CDR3 DNA: TGCGCCAGCAGCTTGGCGGGAGAGGGGGCAAACTATAATTCACCCCTCCACTCT.

The V call is TRBV4-1, the J call TRBJ2-3; no definite D call. This CDR3 is built from 16 residues. Germline CDR1 MGHRA, CDR2 YSYEKL. The ends were cut back, 4 bases at V and 0 bases at J, with 14 bases in the middle. As DNA, the CDR3 is TGCGCCAGCAGCCGAGCTCCCGCGCCTAGCACAGATACGCAGTATTTT. Translating it yields CASSRAPAPSTDTQYF.

The chain couples TRBV2 to TRBJ2-7; maybe TRBD2 (6 bases). V lost 5 bases, J lost 3 bases, and 11 bases lay in between. The CDR3 runs to 13 residues. Per germline, CDR1 SNHLY and CDR2 FYNNEI. The CDR3 here is CASSPGLNYEQYF. The CDR3 nucleotides are TGTGCCAGCAGTCCGGGACTTAACTACGAGCAGTACTTC. Complete variable domain (other parts from reference TRBV2 and TRBJ2-7): EPEVTQTPSHQVTQMGQEVILRCVPISNHLYFYWYRQILGQKVEFLVSFYNNEISEKSEIFDDQFSVERPDGSNFTLKIRSTKLEDSAMYFCASSPGLNYEQYFGPGTRLTVT.

This clone was found once. The chain couples TRBV7-6 to TRBJ2-5, with TRBD1 identical over 9 bases. The CDR3 is 16 residues long. Germline V gives CDR1 SGHVS, CDR2 FNYEAQ. J was trimmed by 0 bases and V by 5 bases; bases with no gene match: 7. CDR3 coding DNA: TGTGCCAGCAGCAGATTCGGGACAGGGAACCAAGAGACCCAGTACTTC. It yields the protein CASSRFGTGNQETQYF.

This clone was seen a few times. CDR3 region: CASSGLGVSTEAFF. For the CDR3, the DNA is TGCGCCAGCAGCGGACTAGGGGTGAGCACTGAAGCTTTCTTT. The genes are TRBV5-1 and TRBJ1-1, with TRBD1 as a possible D gene (5 bases). Per germline, CDR1 SGHRS and CDR2 YFSETQ. The V and J ends lost 4 bases and 4 bases respectively, with 14 bases between them. This CDR3 contains 14 residues.

V is TRBV9 and J is TRBJ1-2, with a weak D call TRBD1 (5 bases). The ends were cut back, 0 bases at V and 8 bases at J, with 11 bases in the middle. CDR3 length: 13 residues. Germline CDR1 is SGDLS and CDR2 is YYNGEE. This CDR3 reads CASSVGPGWGYTF. Here the CDR3 DNA reads TGTGCCAGCAGCGTAGGGCCAGGGTGGGGCTACACCTTC.

The chain couples TRBV27 to TRBJ1-5; tentative D call: TRBD1 (6 bases). From germline, CDR1 is MNHEY and CDR2 SMNVEV (reference sequence). V was cut by 10 bases and J by 6 bases, with 34 bases left in between. The CDR3 has 19 residues. CDR3 loop: CATPEGGGDIVPLGQPQHF. The CDR3 coding sequence is TGTGCCACCCCCGAAGGGGGGGGCGACATAGTCCCTCTTGGTCAGCCCCAGCATTTT.

The chain employs TRBV4-1 and TRBJ1-5; possible D gene TRBD1, 5 bases. CDR1 is MGHRA, CDR2 YSYEKL, per germline. V gave up 1 base and J gave up 7 bases, with 20 bases separating them. The CDR3 extends over 17 amino acids. The CDR3 bases are TGCGCCAGCAGCCAAGCCCCGGGACTACTAAAGGGCCAGCCCCAGCATTTT. It specifies CASSQAPGLLKGQPQHF.

The V call is TRBV11-1, the J call TRBJ2-7, with a weak D call TRBD1 (6 bases). Germline-derived CDR1 and CDR2 are SGHAT and FQDESV (reference sequence). V gave up 5 bases and J gave up 5 bases, with 19 bases separating them. The length of the CDR3 is 15 residues. CDR3 sequence reads: CASSTEVGRGHEQYF. The DNA for the CDR3 is TGTGCCAGCAGCACAGAGGTGGGCAGGGGTCACGAGCAGTACTTC.

The rearrangement uses TRBV27 and TRBJ1-6; a weak D match, TRBD1 (5 bases). The CDR3 length is 15 residues. Germline V lookup: CDR1 MNHEY, CDR2 SMNVEV (reference sequence). V was pared by 6 bases and J by 0 bases, with 9 bases between. The CDR3 loop is CASRDISSYNSPLHF. The DNA of the CDR3 is TGTGCCAGCAGGGACATTAGCTCCTATAATTCACCCCTCCACTTT.

The chain has TRBV28 and TRBJ1-1; TRBD1 might be the D (6 bases). V lost 2 bases and J lost 3, with 10 bases in between. Germline V gives CDR1 MDHEN, CDR2 SYDVKM. The CDR3 totals 14 residues. CDR3 coding DNA: TGTGCCAGCAGTTTACGGGGGGCAGACACTGAAGCTTTCTTT. It yields the protein CASSLRGADTEAFF.

Concerning this clone: The junction and the germline gene differ at one end; a read error may be behind it. The V and J genes are TRBV7-3 and TRBJ2-6; D perhaps matches TRBD1 (5 bases). Germline V gives CDR1 SGHTA, CDR2 FQGTGA. The CDR3 length is 16 residues. The CDR3 is CASSLSQTSGANGLTF. The CDR3 nucleotides are TGTGCCAGCAGCTTAAGCCAAACCTCTGGGGCCAACGGCCTGACTTTC. Supplemented by reference TRBV7-3 and TRBJ2-6, the full variable domain reads GAGVSQTPSNKVTEKGKYVELRCDPISGHTALYWYRQSLGQGPEFLIYFQGTGAADDSGLPNDRFFAVRPEGSVSTLKIQRTERGDSAVYLCASSLSQTSGANGLTFGAGSRLTVL.

V usage is TRBV30 and J usage is TRBJ1-2; maybe TRBD1 (6 bases). The V end was cut by 3 bases, the J end by 8 bases, with 13 bases between. The CDR3 is made up of 12 amino acids. Germline V gene sequence: CDR1 GTSNPN, CDR2 SVGIG (reference sequence). CDR3 bases: TGTGCCTGGAGGAGGACAGCTGGGGGCTACACCTTC. This sequence encodes CAWRRTAGGYTF.

This clone is a singleton in its sample. V and J are TRBV30 and TRBJ2-2, with 8 bases aligning to TRBD1. This CDR3 region has 13 residues. Trimming cost V 6 bases and J 6 bases; bases outside gene matches: 6. Germline V gene sequence: CDR1 GTSNPN, CDR2 SVGIG (reference sequence). CDR3 in amino acids: CACRRGRAGELFF. The CDR3 DNA follows: TGTGCCTGCCGCAGGGGGCGCGCCGGGGAGCTGTTTTTT.

The V call is TRBV7-8, the J call TRBJ2-5; weak D call: TRBD2 (6 bases). V lost 5 bases, J lost 4 bases, and 14 bases lay in between. This CDR3 has 14 residues. Germline values: CDR1 SGHVS, CDR2 FQNEAQ. The CDR3 DNA reads TGTGCCAGCAGCGCCACTAGCAGCCGAGAGACCCAGTACTTC. Its protein is CASSATSSRETQYF.

As for this clone: This specimen includes other DNA sequences encoding the same CDR3. This rearrangement joins TRBV29-1 to TRBJ2-3; TRBD1 is a possible D gene (7 bases). This CDR3 is built from 17 residues. Germline V gene lookup returns CDR1 SQVTM and CDR2 ANQGSEA. Trimming cost V 6 bases and J 9 bases, with 31 bases left between them. The CDR3 is CSVRPRTGGGFARTQYF. In DNA, the CDR3 is TGCAGCGTGAGACCCCGGACAGGAGGGGGTTTTGCTAGGACGCAGTATTTT.

The chain carries TRBV19 and TRBJ1-1; D possibly corresponds to TRBD1 (5 bases). CDR1 and CDR2 (germline): LNHDA, SQIVND (reference sequence). V was clipped by 10 bases and J by 1 base, with 13 bases between them. This CDR3 is 13 amino acids long. The CDR3 DNA is TGTGCCACGGGGGAAGACCAGAACACTGAAGCTTTCTTT. Translating it yields CATGEDQNTEAFF.

The rearrangement links TRBV4-1 to TRBJ1-5, with TRBD1 matching 9 bases. With 3 bases clipped from V and 7 bases from J, the junction kept 7 bases outside the gene matches. The CDR3 runs to 15 residues. Germline V gene lookup returns CDR1 MGHRA and CDR2 YSYEKL. CDR3 amino acids: CASSQEGTGRQPQHF. The CDR3 DNA sequence: TGCGCCAGCAGCCAGGAGGGGACAGGGAGACAGCCCCAGCATTTT.

This clone came up a few times. The V gene is TRBV5-1, the J gene TRBJ2-1; TRBD1 matches 8 bases. The junction had 5 bases not matched to a gene; V was cut back by 1 base and J by 8 bases. CDR1 is SGHRS and CDR2 is YFSETQ in the germline V gene. CDR3 length: 14 amino acids. In DNA, the CDR3 is TGCGCCAGCAGCTTGAATACACAGGGGGATGAGCAGTTCTTC. This sequence encodes CASSLNTQGDEQFF.

V and J are TRBV10-3 and TRBJ1-1; TRBD1 might be the D (6 bases). V shed 6 bases and J shed 1 base, with 12 bases lying between them. Germline V CDR1 and CDR2: ENHRY, SYGVKD. The CDR3 has 14 amino acids. The CDR3 sequence: CAIREGHQNTEAFF. The CDR3 DNA sequence: TGTGCCATCAGGGAGGGACACCAGAACACTGAAGCTTTCTTT.

V usage is TRBV4-1 and J usage is TRBJ2-7, with 8 bases identical to TRBD1. Germline trimming cut 0 bases from V and 3 bases from J; bases unmatched to any gene: 4. This CDR3 spans 15 amino acids. Germline CDR1 and CDR2: MGHRA and YSYEKL. CDR3 loop: CASSQDPGQGYEQYF. The CDR3 nucleotides are TGCGCCAGCAGCCAAGATCCCGGACAGGGCTACGAGCAGTACTTC.

The chain combines TRBV11-2 with TRBJ1-1; D remains ambiguous. This CDR3 has 13 residues. V gave up 5 bases and J gave up 5 bases, with 12 bases separating them. The germline V gene has CDR1 SGHAT and CDR2 FQNNGV. DNA of the CDR3: TGTGCCAGCAGCCTGCTGCGGGGTACTGAAGCTTTCTTT. This encodes CASSLLRGTEAFF.

The chain employs TRBV5-1 and TRBJ2-7; D is uncertain. Germline CDR1 reads SGHRS; CDR2 reads YFSETQ. V lost 4 bases and J 1 base, leaving 15 bases between the germline ends. The CDR3 runs to 15 residues. In DNA form, the CDR3 reads TGCGCCAGCAGCGGCAGTGGTTTCTTTTCCTACGAGCAGTACTTC. Translation: CASSGSGFFSYEQYF.

The chain couples TRBV15 to TRBJ1-1; no reliable D call. The CDR3 spans 15 residues. V shed 5 bases and J shed 4 bases, with 17 bases lying between them. In germline, CDR1 is LNHNV, CDR2 YYDKDF (reference sequence). The CDR3 DNA sequence: TGTGCCACCAGCTTTGGCCCCATAGCGAGCACTGAAGCTTTCTTT. Translated, it gives CATSFGPIASTEAFF.

V and J are TRBV5-6 and TRBJ2-7, with TRBD2 matching 7 bases. Germline-derived CDR1 and CDR2 are SGHDT and YYEEEE. V lost 0 bases and J lost 2; bases outside the gene matches: 8. This CDR3 is 16 amino acids long. The CDR3 loop reads CASSLGWEGSTYEQYF. CDR3 DNA: TGTGCCAGCAGCTTGGGCTGGGAGGGGTCCACCTACGAGCAGTACTTC.

The chain carries TRBV28 and TRBJ2-7; 8 nucleotides match TRBD1. Germline V gene data show CDR1 as MDHEN and CDR2 as SYDVKM. This CDR3 has 13 amino acids. With V trimmed by 5 bases and J by 5 bases, 5 bases remained unmatched. The CDR3 spells CASSPWTGNEQYF. The CDR3 region has the DNA TGTGCCAGCAGTCCATGGACAGGGAACGAGCAGTACTTC.

The gene calls are TRBV2 and TRBJ1-4; possibly TRBD1 for D (5 bases). The CDR3 sequence is 15 residues long. V gave up 7 bases and J gave up 3 bases, with 15 bases separating them. Germline V gene sequence: CDR1 SNHLY, CDR2 FYNNEI. The DNA of the CDR3 is TGTGCCAGCACCTCGATGACAGATTCTAATGAAAAACTGTTTTTT. As protein: CASTSMTDSNEKLFF. The entire variable domain, with the rest obtained from reference TRBV2 and TRBJ1-4, is as follows: EPEVTQTPSHQVTQMGQEVILRCVPISNHLYFYWYRQILGQKVEFLVSFYNNEISEKSEIFDDQFSVERPDGSNFTLKIRSTKLEDSAMYFCASTSMTDSNEKLFFGSGTQLSVL.